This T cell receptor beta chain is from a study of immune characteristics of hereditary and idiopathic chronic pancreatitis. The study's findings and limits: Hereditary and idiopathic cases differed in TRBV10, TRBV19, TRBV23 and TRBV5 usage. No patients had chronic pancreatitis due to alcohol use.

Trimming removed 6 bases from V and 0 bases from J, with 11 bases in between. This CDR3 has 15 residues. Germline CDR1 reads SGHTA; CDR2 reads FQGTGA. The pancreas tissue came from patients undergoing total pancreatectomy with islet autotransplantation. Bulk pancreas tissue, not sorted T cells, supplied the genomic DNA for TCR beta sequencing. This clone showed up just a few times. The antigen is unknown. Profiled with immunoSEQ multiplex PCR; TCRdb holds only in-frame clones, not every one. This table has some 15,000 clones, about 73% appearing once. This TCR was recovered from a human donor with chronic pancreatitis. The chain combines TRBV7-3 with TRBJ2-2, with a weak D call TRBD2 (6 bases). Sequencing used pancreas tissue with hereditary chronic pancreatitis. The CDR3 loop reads CASSPDYSNTGELFF. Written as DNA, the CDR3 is TGTGCCAGCAGTCCGGACTATTCGAACACCGGGGAGCTGTTTTTT.